These T cell receptor beta chains were read from a single sample in a study of shared clonotypes between healthy human individuals. The assay was immunoSEQ multiplex PCR, and TCRdb's table has in-frame clones only and misses some. The profile shows millions of clones, over 85% of them singletons. Sequenced material: naive CD4+ T cells from PBMCs. All receptors derive from a young man in good health. Some clones in this sample may be carry-over from other donors' samples. Both conserved end residues are trimmed from each CDR3. The order of the fields is clone size, J gene, V gene, CDR3 protein. Size is stated for part of the rows, as once, few or many counts, or as a class when the clone is expanded.

once	TRBJ2-1	TRBV11-1	ASSSRLAESYNEQF
-	TRBJ1-2	TRBV5-1	ASSLTTANYGYT
-	TRBJ1-3	TRBV7-2	ASSIGQGASGNTIY
-	TRBJ2-7	TRBV12-5	ASGLVGHYEQY
-	TRBJ2-3	TRBV4-1	ASSPHGLAGELMGTDTQY
-	TRBJ2-1	TRBV11-1	ASRDSSYNEQF
-	TRBJ2-1	TRBV7-2	ASSPSGHTYNEQF
-	TRBJ1-5	TRBV6-5	ASSYPYQPQH
-	TRBJ2-5	TRBV18	ASSPPDKETQY
-	TRBJ2-3	TRBV4-2	ASSHFPGGVGTQY
-	TRBJ2-2	TRBV9	ASSVAHLREGHGELF
-	TRBJ1-1	TRBV2	ASSVRRADTEAF
-	TRBJ2-6	TRBV7-9	ASSPRSGANVLT
-	TRBJ2-1	TRBV5-1	ASKGNAEQF
-	TRBJ2-3	TRBV19	ASTLGGPTDTQY
-	TRBJ2-5	TRBV7-6	ASSRPGGETQY
-	TRBJ1-1	TRBV10-3	AISESMGGTEAF
-	TRBJ2-5	TRBV27	ASSRWGVQGVQETQY
-	TRBJ1-2	TRBV19	ASSIEAEIRSYGYT
few	TRBJ1-5	TRBV19	AAAPGSGNQPQH
once	TRBJ2-2	TRBV7-6	ASSLEQLTGELF
-	TRBJ2-5	TRBV5-6	ASKGQGFQETQY
-	TRBJ1-4	TRBV6-6	ASSYPRTNEKLF
-	TRBJ2-7	TRBV9	ASSAGNSYEQY
-	TRBJ2-1	TRBV7-3	ASSAGLGLYNEQF
-	TRBJ2-3	TRBV18	ASSPLLMGTDTQY
-	TRBJ1-2	TRBV15	ATSRDLDDGYT
-	TRBJ1-1	TRBV5-4	ASSAQRGRTEAF
-	TRBJ1-5	TRBV11-2	ASSPQGYGQPQH
-	TRBJ2-7	TRBV4-3	ASSQDPGTVYEQY
-	TRBJ2-7	TRBV2	ASSPSSTSGAPYEQY
-	TRBJ2-7	TRBV19	ASTFSVASGEQY
-	TRBJ1-1	TRBV5-6	ASSVDRTTEAF
-	TRBJ2-7	TRBV27	ASSRQGTYEQY
once	TRBJ2-6	TRBV5-4	ASSLTTALSGANVLT
-	TRBJ2-2	TRBV4-1	ASSQDRVAGGVVGELF
-	TRBJ1-4	TRBV28	ASSDSPQRGKLF
-	TRBJ1-2	TRBV19	ASSIARGFGYGYT
-	TRBJ1-5	TRBV6-1	ASSEVPTQH
-	TRBJ1-2	TRBV28	ASSLTGTIYYGYT